The 13 T cell receptor beta chains listed next were all sequenced from one sample in a study of spatial heterogeneity in lung cancer. The sample's time point: sample taken at primary tumor resection. The sequenced material consisted of unsorted whole RNA from tumor, nontumor lung or frozen PBMC. TCRdb reanalysed the 5' RACE reads using MiXCR and keeps one entry per CDR3 protein. The profile shows under 15,000 distinct CDR3 sequences, more than 13% of them singletons. Sequenced material: PBMCs, taken at surgery. Source of these receptors: a female donor with early-stage non-small cell lung cancer.

In this sample, this clonotype turned up many times. The V and J genes are TRBV20-1 and TRBJ2-3, with D possibly TRBD1 on 6 matching bases. Trimming cost V 3 bases and J 4 bases, with 14 bases left between them. From germline, CDR1 is DFQATT and CDR2 SNEGSKA (reference sequence). There are 14 residues in the CDR3. The CDR3 spells CSASRDTGPDTQYF. Here the CDR3 DNA reads TGCAGTGCTAGCCGGGACACGGGCCCAGATACGCAGTATTTT.

This clonotype came up many times. This chain joins TRBV28 and TRBJ2-2; no clear D gene. This CDR3 is 13 amino acids long. Deletions cut 8 bases from V and 0 bases from J, with 7 bases between. The V gene's germline CDR1 is MDHEN and CDR2 SYDVKM. The CDR3 sequence: CASHKANTGELFF. The DNA for the CDR3 is TGTGCCAGCCACAAAGCGAACACCGGGGAGCTGTTTTTT.

This chain links TRBV7-2 with TRBJ2-7; possibly TRBD1 for D (5 bases). The germline V gene has CDR1 SGHTA and CDR2 FQGNSA. V lost 5 bases, J lost 6 bases, and 11 bases lay in between. The CDR3 sequence is 12 residues long. The CDR3 coding sequence is TGTGCCAGCAGCCCAGGGTCACGCGAGCAGTACTTC. It encodes CASSPGSREQYF.

In this sample, this clonotype turned up many times. V usage is TRBV29-1 and J usage is TRBJ2-1; tentative D call: TRBD1 (7 bases). The V end lost 7 bases, the J end lost 4 bases, and 14 bases lay between the germline ends. The CDR3 runs to 13 residues. Germline lookup yields CDR1 SQVTM and CDR2 ANQGSEA. The CDR3 region is CSGGTERYNEQFF. The DNA of the CDR3 is TGCAGCGGCGGGACAGAGAGATACAATGAGCAGTTCTTC.

J is TRBJ2-3 and V is TRBV25-1; D unclear. V gave up 4 bases and J gave up 6 bases, with 8 bases separating them. The CDR3 is made up of 12 amino acids. Germline V gene sequence: CDR1 MGHDK, CDR2 SYGVNS. DNA for the CDR3: TGTGCCAGCAGTGCGCTACCCGATACGCAGTATTTT. Translation gives CASSALPDTQYF.

By share of the sample, this clonotype is medium-sized. At one boundary the junction diverges from the germline segment, which might be a read error. The chain joins TRBV24-1 to TRBJ1-1; D is ambiguous. Germline V gene lookup returns CDR1 KGHDR and CDR2 SFDVKD. The CDR3 loop spans 12 amino acids. The chain's CDR3 is CATSDLKTEAFF. CDR3 bases: TGTGCCACCAGTGATTTGAAAACTGAAGCTTTCTTT.

This sequence joins TRBV29-1 and TRBJ2-1, with a weak D call TRBD1 (6 bases). V was cut by 8 bases and J by 7 bases, with 15 bases left in between. CDR1 and CDR2 from the germline V gene are SQVTM and ANQGSEA. The CDR3 has 12 amino acids. The CDR3 protein is CSIQGVANEQFF. CDR3 coding DNA: TGCAGCATACAGGGAGTGGCAAATGAGCAGTTCTTC.

Judged by abundance, this clonotype is medium-sized. V gene TRBV7-3 combines with J gene TRBJ2-6; perhaps TRBD1 as D (6 bases). The V and J ends lost 0 bases and 2 bases respectively, with 14 bases between them. This CDR3 is built from 18 residues. Germline CDR1 and CDR2: SGHTA and FQGTGA. CDR3 region: CASSLTTGGYAGANVLTF. The CDR3 nucleotides read TGTGCCAGCAGCTTAACGACTGGGGGCTATGCTGGGGCCAACGTCCTGACTTTC.

This clonotype has at least ten counts. The DNA for the CDR3 is TGCAGTGCTAGAGAGGCAGGGTTAGGCAATCAGCCCCAGCATTTT. This translates into CSAREAGLGNQPQHF. The J gene is TRBJ1-5, the V gene TRBV20-1, with D maybe TRBD1 (5 bases). The CDR3 extends over 15 amino acids. Germline V gene sequence: CDR1 DFQATT, CDR2 SNEGSKA (reference sequence). Deletions cut 0 bases from V and 2 bases from J, with 11 bases between.

This clonotype has ten or more counts. The chain couples TRBV7-8 to TRBJ1-4; D unclear. The CDR3 length is 14 residues. CDR1 is SGHVS and CDR2 is FQNEAQ in the germline V gene. The ends were cut back, 3 bases at V and 4 bases at J, with 9 bases in the middle. The CDR3 DNA reads TGTGCCAGCAGCTTGTGGGGTAGTAATGAAAAACTGTTTTTT. This codes for CASSLWGSNEKLFF.

By share of the sample, this clonotype is medium-sized. The chain has TRBV20-1 and TRBJ2-7, with 10 bases fitting TRBD2. Germline V CDR1 and CDR2: DFQATT, SNEGSKA (reference sequence). Trimming removed 5 bases from V and 7 bases from J; junction bases left unmatched: 8. CDR3 length: 13 amino acids. CDR3 DNA sequence: TGCAGTGCTCCGGGACTAGCGCAGGGGGAGCAGTACTTC. Amino acid sequence: CSAPGLAQGEQYF.

This clonotype is medium-sized in the sample. V gene TRBV6-2 or TRBV6-3 combines with J gene TRBJ2-7; D may be TRBD1 (6 bases). The V gene lost 6 bases and the J gene lost 1 base, with 16 bases spanning the gap. This CDR3 has 15 amino acids. From germline, CDR1 is MNHEY and CDR2 SVGEGT. CDR3 sequence reads: CASSPRTDLSYEQYF. The CDR3 nucleotides are TGTGCCAGCAGCCCTAGGACAGATTTATCCTACGAGCAGTACTTC.

This clonotype was seen at least ten times. The chain joins TRBV29-1 to TRBJ1-1, with no clear D. The CDR3 is made up of 13 amino acids. The germline V gene encodes CDR1 SQVTM and CDR2 ANQGSEA. V lost 1 base to trimming and J lost 2 bases, with 8 bases between them. The CDR3 DNA follows: TGCAGCGTTGAAGGTCAGCCTAACACTGAAGCTTTCTTT. Translation gives CSVEGQPNTEAFF.